This T cell receptor beta chain was sequenced during a study of tumor-infiltrating lymphocytes in primary liver carcinoma (dated by TCRdb to about 2017). Regarding the research as a whole: Of the five patients (three men and two women, aged 30 to 69 years), four had hepatocellular carcinoma and one had combined HCC and intrahepatic cholangiocarcinoma. The five patients had tumors of stage T1-T3 N0M0, with maximum diameters ranging from 4.2 to 10 cm. Each sample produced roughly 3.65 to 7.5 million productive TCRbeta reads, and read depth showed no significant difference between tissue types. TCRbeta repertoire sequencing, expression microarrays and whole-exome sequencing were combined in the study across five regions of each liver tumor, with adjacent normal tissue and blood also included. A total of approximately 35 specimens from 5 patients, comprising some 25 tumor regions, 5 adjacent noncancerous liver tissues and 5 peripheral blood samples, were covered by TCRbeta repertoire sequencing. Agilent mRNA microarray profiling was performed on the roughly 25 tumor region samples to relate TCRbeta repertoire diversity to the local molecular phenotype. Repertoires from technical replicates were highly reproducible, with mean shared-clone rates roughly 0.89 and correlation coefficients above 0.95.

Overall results and qualifications from the work: The top 250 clones accounted for a significantly greater share of the repertoire in tumors than in blood (p = 0.039). Only a few patients were included in the study, and the authors note that the findings should be validated in a larger study. Only roughly 8-25% of top clones appeared in all five regions of a tumor, which suggests that tumor-infiltrating T cells are spatially heterogeneous. Repertoire overlap was found to be higher between tumor regions (mean around 35%) than between tumor-adjacent (around 17%) or tumor-blood (about 15%) pairs, consistent with antigen-driven expansion. Only the TCR beta chain was sequenced, which likely underestimates true repertoire diversity because unpaired alpha chains were not captured. Bulk unsorted samples precluded comparing CD4+ and CD8+ T cell repertoires.

Total RNA and DNA were co-extracted from roughly 20-30 mg of bulk tissue with the AllPrep DNA/RNA mini kit, without cell sorting. Surgical resection was performed in China between late 2015 and March 2016 on roughly 5 patients with histopathologically diagnosed primary liver carcinoma. Patients had chronic HBV infection and were treatment-naive at sampling. Each tumor was sampled at five spatially separated regions: the superior, inferior, left-lateral and right-lateral poles and the tumor centre. More than 80% viable tumor cells were found by histology in every tumor sample. Pieces of fresh tumor and adjacent tissue were cut in half, with one half kept in RNAlater at -80 degrees C and the other half sent for histology. Details on this clonotype: It has no known antigen specificity. No quality values exist for individual bases; no much larger clone is one base distant.

The V end gives up 2 bases and the J end 2 bases, leaving 3 bases in the junction not matched to a gene. According to the germline V gene (reference sequence), CDR1 reads SEHNR and CDR2 reads FQNEAQ. Counted from cysteine to phenylalanine, this CDR3 has 15 amino acids. CDR3 DNA only is kept here, 45 bases in frame from base 1. Starting from around 500 ng total RNA, TCRbeta-specific cDNA was produced by reverse transcription with a constant-region primer and ProtoScript II reverse transcriptase. TCRbeta libraries were built with three nested multiplex PCR rounds, a slightly modified ARM-PCR procedure. The first two PCR rounds used multiplex TRBV1-TRBV30 forward primers with a Cbeta reverse primer, each for about 10 cycles. Sample barcodes and Illumina adapters were added in a final 25-cycle PCR using Deep VentR polymerase. Before sequencing, amplicons of 200-500 bp were gel-purified using a QIAquick gel extraction kit. An Illumina HiSeq 2500 was used to sequence the TCRbeta amplicons, generating 250-bp paired-end reads. The authors' pipeline ran thus. Quality trimming of reads was performed with Trimmomatic v0.33, and paired reads were merged with FLASH v1.2.11 so that full CDR3 sequences could be recovered. V, D and J germline segments were assigned to the rearranged TCRbeta sequences by MiGEC v1.2.1b. Clonotype statistics and Shannon-Wiener diversity indices were calculated with VDJtools v1.0.0. To reduce sampling bias, subsequent analyses other than the diversity analysis used only the 250 most abundant clonotypes in each sample. TCRdb reran the public reads through fastp at Q25 and MiXCR, keeping productive beta chains. Entries are consolidated by CDR3 protein sequence, retaining the most common genes and DNA. These V and J calls originate from TCRdb's pipeline instead of the authors' own analysis. A total of 95,000 to 150,000 distinct CDR3 sequences appear in this sample, 64% of them only once. The ten largest clones represent 7% to 10% of the sample.

The chain uses TRBV7-9 and TRBJ2-3; 8 junctional bases match TRBD2. The sequence derives from a woman aged 60-75 years with primary liver carcinoma and hepatitis B virus infection. Sequencing input: liver tumor tissue from sampling region 3. The cell subset or site label here, explained by the study, means: tumor region T3, left-lateral pole. The DNA is as follows: TGTGCCAGCAGCTTAAAGCGGGAGATCACAGATACGCAGTATTTT. This gives the protein CASSLKREITDTQYF.